This T cell receptor (beta chain) was found in a study of shared clonotypes between healthy human individuals. Study-level results: Non-shared clonotypes had lower generation probabilities than those shared by all four donors. For naive CD4 cells, 5% to 6.5% of clonotypes were shared across a few donors.

The material for each subset, its genomic DNA, was split evenly across several immunoSEQ plates. Clones were sequenced by immunoSEQ multiplex PCR, and TCRdb holds only the in-frame ones, with some missing. This repertoire shows 660,000 or so clones, 95% to 97% found once; its top ten account for roughly 0.12%. A note on this clone: Its target is unknown.

The CDR3 has 16 residues. With 2 bases clipped from V and 4 bases from J, the junction kept 11 bases outside the gene matches. CDR1 SGHTS and CDR2 YDEGEE come from the germline V gene. Positively selected for CCR7, the CD45RO-negative cells used as naive CD8 cells excluded terminally differentiated effector memory CD45RA+ cells. The receptor's source is a woman aged 25-40 years in good health. The sequenced material came from naive CD8+ T cells sorted from blood. The chain couples TRBV5-8 to TRBJ1-2, with TRBD1 identical over 7 bases. The CDR3: CASSLLTGEILYGYTF. The CDR3, as DNA: TGTGCCAGCAGCTTATTAACAGGGGAGATTCTCTATGGCTACACCTTC.